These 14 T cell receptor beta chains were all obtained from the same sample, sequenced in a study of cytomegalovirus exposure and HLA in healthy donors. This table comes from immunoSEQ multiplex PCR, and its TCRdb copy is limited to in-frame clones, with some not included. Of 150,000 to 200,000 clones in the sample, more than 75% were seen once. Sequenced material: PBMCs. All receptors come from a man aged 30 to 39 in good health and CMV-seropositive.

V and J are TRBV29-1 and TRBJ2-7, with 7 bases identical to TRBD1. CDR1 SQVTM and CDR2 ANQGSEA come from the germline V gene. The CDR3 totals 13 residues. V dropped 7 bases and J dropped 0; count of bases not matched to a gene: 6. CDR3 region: CSAETGASYEQYF. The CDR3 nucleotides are TGCAGCGCAGAAACAGGGGCCTCCTACGAGCAGTACTTC.

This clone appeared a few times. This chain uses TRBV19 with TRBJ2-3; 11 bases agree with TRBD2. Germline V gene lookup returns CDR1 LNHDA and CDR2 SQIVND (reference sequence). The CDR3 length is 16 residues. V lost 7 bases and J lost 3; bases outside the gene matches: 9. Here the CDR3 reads CASTEVSGRVTDTQYF. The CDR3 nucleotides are TGTGCCAGTACCGAAGTTAGCGGGAGGGTAACAGATACGCAGTATTTT.

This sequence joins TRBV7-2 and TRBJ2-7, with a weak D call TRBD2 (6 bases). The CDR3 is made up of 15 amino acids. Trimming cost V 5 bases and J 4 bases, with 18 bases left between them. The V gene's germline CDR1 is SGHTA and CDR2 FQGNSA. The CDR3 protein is CASSHGRLKTYEQYF. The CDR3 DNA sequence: TGTGCCAGCAGCCACGGGAGACTAAAGACTTACGAGCAGTACTTC.

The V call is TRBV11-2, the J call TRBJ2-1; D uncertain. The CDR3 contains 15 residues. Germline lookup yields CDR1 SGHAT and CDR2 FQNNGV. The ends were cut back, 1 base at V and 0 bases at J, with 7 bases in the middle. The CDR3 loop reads CASSLGRGSYNEQFF. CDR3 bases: TGTGCCAGCAGCTTAGGGAGAGGCTCCTACAATGAGCAGTTCTTC.

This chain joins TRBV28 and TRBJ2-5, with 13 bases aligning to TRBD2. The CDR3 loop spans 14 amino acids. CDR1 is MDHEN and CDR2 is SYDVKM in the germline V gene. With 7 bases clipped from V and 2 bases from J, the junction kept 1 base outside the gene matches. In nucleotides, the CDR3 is TGTGCCAGCACGGGACTAGCGGGGCAAGAGACCCAGTACTTC. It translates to CASTGLAGQETQYF.

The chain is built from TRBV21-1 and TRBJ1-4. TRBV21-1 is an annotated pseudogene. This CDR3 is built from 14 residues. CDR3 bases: TGTGCCAGCAGCAAAGGGGGTTGGCTCTCAGAACTGTTTTTT. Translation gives CASSKGGWLSELFF.

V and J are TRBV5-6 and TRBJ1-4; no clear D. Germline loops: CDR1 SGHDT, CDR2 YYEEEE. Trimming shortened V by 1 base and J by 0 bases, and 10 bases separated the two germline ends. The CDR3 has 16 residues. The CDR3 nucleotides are TGTGCCAGCAGCTTGTTCAGTTTTGCAACTAATGAAAAACTGTTTTTT. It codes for CASSLFSFATNEKLFF.

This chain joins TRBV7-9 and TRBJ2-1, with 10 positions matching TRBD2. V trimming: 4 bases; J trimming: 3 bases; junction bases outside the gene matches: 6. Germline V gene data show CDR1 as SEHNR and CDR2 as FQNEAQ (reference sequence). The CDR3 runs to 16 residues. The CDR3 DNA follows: TGTGCCAGCAGCTCACTAAGCGGGAGGGACTACAATGAGCAGTTCTTC. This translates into CASSSLSGRDYNEQFF.

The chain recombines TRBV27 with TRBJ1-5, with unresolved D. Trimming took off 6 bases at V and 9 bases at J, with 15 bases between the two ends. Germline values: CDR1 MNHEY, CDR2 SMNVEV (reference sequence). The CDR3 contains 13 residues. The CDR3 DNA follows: TGTGCCAGCAGCCTCGGCACGCGGGCGCCCCAGCATTTT. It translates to CASSLGTRAPQHF.

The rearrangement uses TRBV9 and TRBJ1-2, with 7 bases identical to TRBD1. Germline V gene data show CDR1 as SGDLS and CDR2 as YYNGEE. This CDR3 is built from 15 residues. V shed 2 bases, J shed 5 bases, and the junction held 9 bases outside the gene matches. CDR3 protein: CASSVGTGDFYGYTF. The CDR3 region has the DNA TGTGCCAGCAGCGTCGGTACAGGGGATTTTTATGGCTACACCTTC.

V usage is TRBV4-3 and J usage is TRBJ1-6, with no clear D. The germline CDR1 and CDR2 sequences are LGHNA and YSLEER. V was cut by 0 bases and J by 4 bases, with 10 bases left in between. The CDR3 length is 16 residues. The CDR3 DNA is TGCGCCAGCAGCCAAGACACCCAACCTTATAATTCACCCCTCCACTTT. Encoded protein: CASSQDTQPYNSPLHF.

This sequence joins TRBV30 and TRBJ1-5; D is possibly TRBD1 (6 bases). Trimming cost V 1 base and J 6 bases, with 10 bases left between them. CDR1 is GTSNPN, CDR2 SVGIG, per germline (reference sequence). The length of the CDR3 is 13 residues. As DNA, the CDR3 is TGTGCCTGGAGTGGGGGGGCAAGTCAGCCCCAGCATTTT. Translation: CAWSGGASQPQHF.

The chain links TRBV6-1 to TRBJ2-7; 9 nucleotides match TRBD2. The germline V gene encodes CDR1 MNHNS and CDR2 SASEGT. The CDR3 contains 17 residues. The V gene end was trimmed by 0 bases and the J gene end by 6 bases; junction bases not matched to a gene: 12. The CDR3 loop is CASSEAHLRAGGIEQYF. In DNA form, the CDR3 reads TGTGCCAGCAGTGAAGCGCATCTGCGGGCGGGGGGGATCGAGCAGTACTTC.

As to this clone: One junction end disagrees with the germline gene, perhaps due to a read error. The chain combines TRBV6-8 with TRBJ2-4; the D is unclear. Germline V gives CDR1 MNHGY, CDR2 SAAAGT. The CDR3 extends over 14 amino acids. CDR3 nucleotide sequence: TGTGCCAGCAGTTACTCTCCGAGCTTAAACGTTCAGTACTTC. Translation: CASSYSPSLNVQYF.